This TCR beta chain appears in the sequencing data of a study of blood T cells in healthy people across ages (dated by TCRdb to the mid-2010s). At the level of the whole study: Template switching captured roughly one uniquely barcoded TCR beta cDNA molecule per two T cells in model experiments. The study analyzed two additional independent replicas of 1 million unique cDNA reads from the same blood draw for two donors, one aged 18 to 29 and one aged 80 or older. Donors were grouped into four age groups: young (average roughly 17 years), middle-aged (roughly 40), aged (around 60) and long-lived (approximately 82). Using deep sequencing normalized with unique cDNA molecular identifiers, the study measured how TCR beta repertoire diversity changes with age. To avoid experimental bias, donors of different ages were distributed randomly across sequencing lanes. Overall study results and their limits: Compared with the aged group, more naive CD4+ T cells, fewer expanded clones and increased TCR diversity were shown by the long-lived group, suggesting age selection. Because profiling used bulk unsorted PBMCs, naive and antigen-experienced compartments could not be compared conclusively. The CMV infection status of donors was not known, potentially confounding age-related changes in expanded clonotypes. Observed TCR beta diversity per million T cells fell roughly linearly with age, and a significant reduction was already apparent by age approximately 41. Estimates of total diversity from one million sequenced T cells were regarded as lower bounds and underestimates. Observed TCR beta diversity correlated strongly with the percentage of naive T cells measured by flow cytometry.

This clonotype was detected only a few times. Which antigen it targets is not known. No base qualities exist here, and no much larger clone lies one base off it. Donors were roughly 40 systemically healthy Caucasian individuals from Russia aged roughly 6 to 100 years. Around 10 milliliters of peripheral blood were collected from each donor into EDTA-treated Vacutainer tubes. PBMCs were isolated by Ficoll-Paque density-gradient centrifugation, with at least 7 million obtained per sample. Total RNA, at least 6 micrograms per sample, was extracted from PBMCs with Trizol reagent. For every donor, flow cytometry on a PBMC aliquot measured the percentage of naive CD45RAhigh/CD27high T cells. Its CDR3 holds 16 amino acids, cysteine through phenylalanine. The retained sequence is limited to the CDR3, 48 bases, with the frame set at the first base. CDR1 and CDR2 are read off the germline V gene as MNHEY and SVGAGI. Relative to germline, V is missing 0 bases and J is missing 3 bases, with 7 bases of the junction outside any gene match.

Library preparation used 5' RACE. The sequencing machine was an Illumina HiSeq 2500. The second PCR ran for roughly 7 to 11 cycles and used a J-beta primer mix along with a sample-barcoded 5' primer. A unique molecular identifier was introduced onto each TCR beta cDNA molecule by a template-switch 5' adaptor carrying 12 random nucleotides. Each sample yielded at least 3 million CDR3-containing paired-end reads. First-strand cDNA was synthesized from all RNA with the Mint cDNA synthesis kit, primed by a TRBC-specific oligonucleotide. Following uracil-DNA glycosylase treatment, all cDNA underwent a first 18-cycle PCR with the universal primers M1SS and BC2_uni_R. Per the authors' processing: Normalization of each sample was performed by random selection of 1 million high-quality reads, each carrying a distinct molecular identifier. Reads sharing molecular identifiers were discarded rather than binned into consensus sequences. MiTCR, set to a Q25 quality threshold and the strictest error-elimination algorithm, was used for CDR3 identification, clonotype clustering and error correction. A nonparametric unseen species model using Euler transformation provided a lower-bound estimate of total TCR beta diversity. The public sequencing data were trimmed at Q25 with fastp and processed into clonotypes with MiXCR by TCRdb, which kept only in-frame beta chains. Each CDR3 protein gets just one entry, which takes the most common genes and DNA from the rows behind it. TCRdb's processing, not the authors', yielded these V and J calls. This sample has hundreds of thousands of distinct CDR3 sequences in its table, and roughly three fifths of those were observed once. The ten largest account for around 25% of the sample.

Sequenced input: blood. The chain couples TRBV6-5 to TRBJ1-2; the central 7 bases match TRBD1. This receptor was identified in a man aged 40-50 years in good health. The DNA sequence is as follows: TGTGCCAGCAGTTACTCGGCGTCAGGGGGGCACTATGGCTACACCTTC. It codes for CASSYSASGGHYGYTF.